The clone carrying this TCR beta chain was seen a few times. Use of 60 Vbeta and 13 Jbeta primers characterized the PCR. Only in-frame clones appear in the TCRdb table, and some are missing; sequencing was by immunoSEQ multiplex PCR. The sample has about 120,000 clones, around four fifths seen once. This record belongs to a study of cytomegalovirus exposure and HLA in healthy donors. The V gene's germline CDR1 is LNHDA and CDR2 SQIVND (reference sequence). The junction had 5 bases not matched to a gene; V was cut back by 6 bases and J by 6 bases. CDR3 length: 13 residues. The V call is TRBV19, the J call TRBJ2-7; TRBD1 aligns across 10 bases. This receptor was identified in a man aged 55 to 70 in good health and CMV-seropositive. The sequenced sample was PBMCs. The CDR3 DNA follows: TGTGCCAGTAGCCCGGGACAGGGGACCGAGCAGTACTTC. Residues: CASSPGQGTEQYF.